This is a list of T cell receptor beta chains from one sample in a study of beta chain features in type 1 diabetes. Some clones are missing from TCRdb's copy, which holds only in-frame ones; the method was immunoSEQ multiplex PCR. Counted here are about 900,000 clones, 15% to 20% occurring once; the ten biggest clones make up around 0.02%. Sequencing was carried out using naive CD4+ T cells from blood. The receptors were gathered from a woman aged 18-29 years in good health. Both conserved end residues are part of each CDR3. The D gene is left open where the match is weak. Clone size is not always given. Where it is, it says once, few, many or a class for expanded clones.

D gene: TRBD2; V gene: TRBV7-2; clone size: few; J gene: TRBJ2-1; CDR3 protein: CASSPSGSPYNEQFF; CDR3 DNA: TGTGCCAGCAGCCCCAGCGGGAGCCCCTACAATGAGCAGTTCTTC
D gene: -; V gene: TRBV5-1; clone size: -; J gene: TRBJ2-2; CDR3 protein: CASSLITSTGELFF; CDR3 DNA: TGCGCCAGCAGCTTGATCACTAGCACCGGGGAGCTGTTTTTT
D gene: -; V gene: TRBV19; clone size: -; J gene: TRBJ2-4; CDR3 protein: CASGSPVGF; CDR3 DNA: TGTGCCAGCGGTAGCCCAGTAGGCTTC
D gene: -; V gene: TRBV5-6; clone size: few; J gene: TRBJ1-1; CDR3 protein: CASTLGQYTEAFF; CDR3 DNA: TGTGCCAGCACCCTCGGACAGTACACTGAAGCTTTCTTT
D gene: TRBD2; V gene: TRBV18; clone size: -; J gene: TRBJ2-3; CDR3 protein: CASSRTGGGTDTQYF; CDR3 DNA: TGTGCCAGCTCACGAACTGGGGGGGGCACAGATACGCAGTATTTT
D gene: -; V gene: TRBV29-1; clone size: -; J gene: TRBJ2-3; CDR3 protein: CSVEPPASTDTQYF; CDR3 DNA: TGCAGCGTTGAGCCGCCAGCTAGCACAGATACGCAGTATTTT
D gene: -; V gene: TRBV7-9; clone size: -; J gene: TRBJ2-5; CDR3 protein: CASSSSGARKETQYF; CDR3 DNA: TGTGCCAGCAGCTCCTCCGGCGCAAGGAAAGAGACCCAGTACTTC
D gene: TRBD1; V gene: TRBV27; clone size: -; J gene: TRBJ2-7; CDR3 protein: CASSLLPPGQGAYEQYF; CDR3 DNA: TGTGCCAGCAGTTTATTGCCCCCGGGACAGGGGGCCTACGAGCAGTACTTC
D gene: TRBD1; V gene: TRBV5-4; clone size: -; J gene: TRBJ1-2; CDR3 protein: CASSTRQGAGYGYTF; CDR3 DNA: TGTGCCAGCAGCACTCGACAGGGGGCCGGCTATGGCTACACCTTC
D gene: -; V gene: TRBV28; clone size: -; J gene: TRBJ2-1; CDR3 protein: CASSLTAQNEQFF; CDR3 DNA: TGTGCCAGCAGTTTAACAGCCCAGAATGAGCAGTTCTTC
D gene: TRBD2; V gene: TRBV4-2; clone size: few; J gene: TRBJ2-1; CDR3 protein: CASSRGLAGNEQFF; CDR3 DNA: TGTGCCAGCAGCCGGGGACTAGCGGGAAATGAGCAGTTCTTC
D gene: -; V gene: TRBV5-1; clone size: few; J gene: TRBJ1-1; CDR3 protein: CASSLSVPNTEAFF; CDR3 DNA: TGCGCCAGCAGCTTGAGCGTACCGAACACTGAAGCTTTCTTT
D gene: -; V gene: TRBV7-9; clone size: few; J gene: TRBJ1-2; CDR3 protein: CASSLRTPYTYGYTF; CDR3 DNA: TGTGCCAGCAGCTTAAGGACACCTTACACCTATGGCTACACCTTC
D gene: -; V gene: TRBV7-9; clone size: few; J gene: TRBJ1-2; CDR3 protein: CASSLFGVDYGYTF; CDR3 DNA: TGTGCCAGCAGCTTATTCGGGGTCGACTATGGCTACACCTTC
D gene: -; V gene: TRBV11-1; clone size: -; J gene: TRBJ2-7; CDR3 protein: CASSLGLDTTYEQYF; CDR3 DNA: TGTGCCAGCAGCTTAGGATTAGATACTACCTACGAGCAGTACTTC
D gene: TRBD1; V gene: TRBV6-6; clone size: few; J gene: TRBJ2-7; CDR3 protein: CASSYSQGFEQYF; CDR3 DNA: TGTGCCAGCAGTTACTCACAGGGGTTCGAGCAGTACTTC
D gene: -; V gene: TRBV7-9; clone size: few; J gene: TRBJ2-3; CDR3 protein: CASSLEWADTQYF; CDR3 DNA: TGTGCCAGCAGCTTAGAGTGGGCAGATACGCAGTATTTT
D gene: -; V gene: TRBV4-2; clone size: few; J gene: TRBJ2-7; CDR3 protein: CASSQDASRSYEQYF; CDR3 DNA: TGTGCCAGCAGCCAAGATGCCAGCAGGTCCTACGAGCAGTACTTC
D gene: -; V gene: TRBV7-9; clone size: -; J gene: TRBJ1-5; CDR3 protein: CASSLGWGSNQPQHF; CDR3 DNA: TGTGCCAGCAGCTTAGGCTGGGGGAGCAATCAGCCCCAGCATTTT
D gene: -; V gene: TRBV7-2; clone size: -; J gene: TRBJ2-7; CDR3 protein: CASSSRDHSYEQYF; CDR3 DNA: TGTGCCAGCAGCAGCCGGGACCACTCCTACGAGCAGTACTTC
D gene: -; V gene: TRBV27; clone size: -; J gene: TRBJ2-1; CDR3 protein: CASSLSITPYNEQFF; CDR3 DNA: TGTGCCAGCAGTTTATCTATAACCCCCTACAATGAGCAGTTCTTC
D gene: TRBD2; V gene: TRBV7-9; clone size: few; J gene: TRBJ2-1; CDR3 protein: CASSSSGRKTEQFF; CDR3 DNA: TGTGCCAGCAGCTCTAGCGGGAGGAAAACGGAGCAGTTCTTC
D gene: -; V gene: TRBV7-2; clone size: -; J gene: TRBJ1-5; CDR3 protein: CASSLGPGRVDQPQHF; CDR3 DNA: TGTGCCAGCAGCTTAGGCCCCGGCCGGGTAGATCAGCCCCAGCATTTT
D gene: -; V gene: TRBV18; clone size: few; J gene: TRBJ1-5; CDR3 protein: CASSPGRDQPQHF; CDR3 DNA: TGTGCCAGCTCACCGGGGAGGGATCAGCCCCAGCATTTT
D gene: -; V gene: TRBV28; clone size: few; J gene: TRBJ2-7; CDR3 protein: CASSRDTPYEQYF; CDR3 DNA: TGTGCCAGCAGTCGGGACACGCCATACGAGCAGTACTTC
D gene: -; V gene: TRBV29-1; clone size: few; J gene: TRBJ2-7; CDR3 protein: CSVGRETYEQYF; CDR3 DNA: TGCAGCGTTGGGCGAGAAACCTACGAGCAGTACTTC
D gene: -; V gene: TRBV7-2; clone size: few; J gene: TRBJ2-7; CDR3 protein: CASSSPGPDEQYF; CDR3 DNA: TGTGCCAGCAGCTCACCTGGCCCGGACGAGCAGTACTTC
D gene: -; V gene: TRBV7-2; clone size: few; J gene: TRBJ1-1; CDR3 protein: CASSLGQGALFGEAFF; CDR3 DNA: TGTGCCAGCAGCTTAGGGCAGGGCGCACTATTTGGTGAAGCTTTCTTT
D gene: -; V gene: TRBV5-4; clone size: -; J gene: TRBJ2-5; CDR3 protein: CASSLPEGGVETQYF; CDR3 DNA: TGTGCCAGCAGCCTACCGGAGGGGGGAGTAGAGACCCAGTACTTC
D gene: -; V gene: TRBV9; clone size: few; J gene: TRBJ2-2; CDR3 protein: CASSLHRGGWTGELFF; CDR3 DNA: TGTGCCAGCAGCCTTCACAGGGGAGGGTGGACCGGGGAGCTGTTTTTT
D gene: TRBD1; V gene: TRBV5-4; clone size: -; J gene: TRBJ1-2; CDR3 protein: CASSLVDRGSGGYTF; CDR3 DNA: TGTGCCAGCAGCTTGGTTGACAGGGGCTCGGGGGGCTACACCTTC
D gene: TRBD2; V gene: TRBV5-1; clone size: -; J gene: TRBJ2-5; CDR3 protein: CASSPGLAGGQGQETQYF; CDR3 DNA: TGCGCCAGCAGCCCGGGACTAGCGGGAGGGCAGGGTCAAGAGACCCAGTACTTC
D gene: -; V gene: TRBV10-3; clone size: -; J gene: TRBJ2-1; CDR3 protein: CATNRGLSHNEQFF; CDR3 DNA: TGTGCCACAAACCGCGGACTATCCCACAATGAGCAGTTCTTC
D gene: TRBD1; V gene: TRBV7-9; clone size: -; J gene: TRBJ1-4; CDR3 protein: CASSPGQVGKLFF; CDR3 DNA: TGTGCCAGCAGCCCCGGACAGGTGGGAAAACTGTTTTTT
D gene: TRBD2; V gene: TRBV19; clone size: few; J gene: TRBJ2-7; CDR3 protein: CASRMGGSYEQYF; CDR3 DNA: TGTGCCAGTAGAATGGGCGGGAGTTACGAGCAGTACTTC
D gene: -; V gene: TRBV6-5; clone size: -; J gene: TRBJ1-2; CDR3 protein: CASSPTVNYGYTF; CDR3 DNA: TGTGCCAGCAGTCCTACAGTGAACTATGGCTACACCTTC